The rows below give T cell receptor beta chains drawn from one sample of a study of T cells in Graves' hyperthyroidism and ophthalmopathy. TCRdb redid the calling of the multiplex PCR reads with MiXCR, one entry per CDR3 protein. The repertoire includes more than 300,000 distinct CDR3 sequences, 17% of them detected once, and around a third sits in the top ten. The specimen sequenced was blood. All receptors derive from a woman in her twenties or thirties with Graves' hyperthyroidism that later progressed to Graves' ophthalmopathy. The CDR3 runs from the conserved cysteine through the conserved F or W. A D gene is named only where the DNA matches it firmly. Expanded clones get a size class; other rows say once, few or many, or leave the size out.

V gene,J gene,D gene,clone size,CDR3 DNA,CDR3 protein
TRBV5-1,TRBJ2-1,TRBD2,few,TGCGCCAGCAGCTTGCTTTCTAGCGGGGGGACCTACAGCTCCTACAATGAGCAGTTCTTC,CASSLLSSGGTYSSYNEQFF
TRBV19,TRBJ1-2,TRBD1,many,TGTGCCAGTCGACTTCCGGGACAGGGCGCCTATGGCTACACCTTC,CASRLPGQGAYGYTF
TRBV2,TRBJ2-5,TRBD1,many,TGTGCCAGCAGATTCAGGGGGCGCACAGCGGAGACCCAGTACTTC,CASRFRGRTAETQYF
TRBV5-1,TRBJ1-5,-,few,TGCGCCAGCAGCCCCGACGGGGGTCAGCCCCAGCATTTT,CASSPDGGQPQHF
TRBV20-1,TRBJ1-1,-,many,TGCAGTGCTAGAGATGTCAGGGCGGGTGAAGCTTTCTTT,CSARDVRAGEAFF
TRBV19,TRBJ2-3,TRBD2,-,TGTGCCAGCCAGGACCTACTTGCGGGAGGCACAGATACGCAGTATTTT,CASQDLLAGGTDTQYF
TRBV20-1,TRBJ2-1,-,-,TGCAGTGCTAGGGCCTTGGGGAGATCCTCCTACAATGAGCAGTTCTTC,CSARALGRSSYNEQFF
TRBV9,TRBJ2-7,-,many,TGTGCCAGCAGCGTAGGAAGGGTCGGCGAGCAGTACTTC,CASSVGRVGEQYF
TRBV2,TRBJ2-7,TRBD1,many,TGTGCCAGCAGCCCCGGGACAGGGGGCGAGCAGTACTTC,CASSPGTGGEQYF
TRBV9,TRBJ2-5,-,many,TGTGCCAGCAGCGTAGCGGACGGCCAAGAGACCCAGTACTTC,CASSVADGQETQYF
TRBV7-2,TRBJ1-5,TRBD1,many,TGTGCCAGCAGCTCCTCCGGGACAGGGGGCAATCAGCCCCAGCATTTT,CASSSSGTGGNQPQHF